Presented here are 9 T cell receptor beta chains from one specimen sequenced in a study of early T cells in non-severe SARS-CoV-2 infection. TCRdb reanalysed the 5' RACE reads using MiXCR and keeps one entry per CDR3 protein. The sample records about 55,000 distinct CDR3 sequences, about 15% being singletons. Sequencing used whole blood, obtained at baseline. The receptors were sampled from an adult who was a healthcare worker with PCR-confirmed SARS-CoV-2 infection or an uninfected control (not recorded which).

This chain joins TRBV5-1 and TRBJ2-7; TRBD1 matches 8 bases. CDR1 SGHRS and CDR2 YFSETQ come from the germline V gene. This CDR3 is 15 amino acids long. The junction had 10 bases not matched to a gene; V was cut back by 5 bases and J by 3 bases. The CDR3 DNA is TGCGCCAGCAGTTCCACGACAGGGGACGTCTACGAGCAGTACTTC. It encodes CASSSTTGDVYEQYF.

This clonotype appeared a few times. The J gene is TRBJ2-3, the V gene TRBV20-1, with 9 bases that match TRBD2. This CDR3 is built from 15 residues. V lost 3 bases and J lost 2; bases outside the gene matches: 6. In germline, CDR1 is DFQATT, CDR2 SNEGSKA (reference sequence). The CDR3 DNA sequence: TGCAGTGCTAGGTCGCGGGGGGGCATCACAGATACGCAGTATTTT. Its protein is CSARSRGGITDTQYF.

There are a few counts of this clonotype. The chain is built from TRBV3-1 and TRBJ1-2; possibly TRBD1 for D (5 bases). Germline assignment: CDR1 LGHDT and CDR2 YNNKEL (reference sequence). Trimming took 3 bases from V and 3 from J, leaving 17 bases between them. The CDR3 sequence is 16 residues long. The CDR3 region is CASSHPLRDLDYGYTF. The CDR3, as DNA: TGTGCCAGCAGCCATCCCCTCAGGGATTTGGACTATGGCTACACCTTC.

The gene calls are TRBV28 and TRBJ2-1; D is perhaps TRBD2 (6 bases). V was cut by 3 bases and J by 4 bases, with 16 bases left in between. The CDR3 runs to 16 residues. CDR1 and CDR2 (germline): MDHEN, SYDVKM. The CDR3 DNA follows: TGTGCCAGCAGTTTCGGTGGAGCGGGCGGATACAATGAGCAGTTCTTC. This codes for CASSFGGAGGYNEQFF.

In its sample, this clonotype was seen a few times. DNA for the CDR3: TGTGCCAGCAGTTTACGGGCCCCGGGGAATCAGCCCCAGCATTTT. It is translated as CASSLRAPGNQPQHF. The chain recombines TRBV28 with TRBJ1-5; D uncertain. Per germline, CDR1 MDHEN and CDR2 SYDVKM. Trimming left V 2 bases short and J 4 bases short, with 12 bases between. The CDR3 consists of 15 residues.

This clonotype turned up a few times. The chain recombines TRBV28 with TRBJ2-3; D is undetermined. Trimming pared 2 bases from V and 6 bases from J, leaving 9 bases between. CDR3 length: 13 amino acids. Germline CDR1 is MDHEN and CDR2 is SYDVKM. CDR3 residues: CASSLISTDTQYF. The DNA of the CDR3 is TGTGCCAGCAGTTTAATATCGACTGATACGCAGTATTTT. Combining the CDR3 with reference TRBV28 and TRBJ2-3 gives the whole variable domain DVKVTQSSRYLVKRTGEKVFLECVQDMDHENMFWYRQDPGLGLRLIYFSYDVKMKEKGDIPEGYSVSREKKERFSLILESASTNQTSMYLCASSLISTDTQYFGPGTRLTVL.

The chain joins TRBV5-1 to TRBJ1-5, with 7 bases identical to TRBD1. Germline trimming cut 4 bases from V and 2 bases from J; bases unmatched to any gene: 15. Germline V CDR1 and CDR2: SGHRS, YFSETQ. The CDR3 sequence is 18 residues long. CDR3 region: CASSPRPQGGFGNQPQHF. CDR3 coding DNA: TGCGCCAGCAGCCCACGTCCCCAGGGGGGATTTGGCAATCAGCCCCAGCATTTT.

This clonotype has a count of ten or more. The J gene is TRBJ2-1, the V gene TRBV20-1, with D perhaps matching TRBD2 (5 bases). CDR3 length: 14 amino acids. Trimming pared 3 bases from V and 9 bases from J, leaving 18 bases between. Germline-derived CDR1 and CDR2 are DFQATT and SNEGSKA (reference sequence). The CDR3 coding sequence is TGCAGTGCTAGTCCGCTAGCCCCATTGGGTGAGCAGTTCTTC. Protein sequence: CSASPLAPLGEQFF.

This chain uses TRBV12-3 or TRBV12-4 with TRBJ2-1, with 7 bases fitting TRBD2. CDR3 length: 14 amino acids. V shed 5 bases, J shed 3 bases, and the junction held 4 bases outside the gene matches. The CDR3 loop is CASSPGTIYNEQFF. CDR3 sequence (DNA): TGTGCCAGCAGTCCCGGGACTATCTACAATGAGCAGTTCTTC.